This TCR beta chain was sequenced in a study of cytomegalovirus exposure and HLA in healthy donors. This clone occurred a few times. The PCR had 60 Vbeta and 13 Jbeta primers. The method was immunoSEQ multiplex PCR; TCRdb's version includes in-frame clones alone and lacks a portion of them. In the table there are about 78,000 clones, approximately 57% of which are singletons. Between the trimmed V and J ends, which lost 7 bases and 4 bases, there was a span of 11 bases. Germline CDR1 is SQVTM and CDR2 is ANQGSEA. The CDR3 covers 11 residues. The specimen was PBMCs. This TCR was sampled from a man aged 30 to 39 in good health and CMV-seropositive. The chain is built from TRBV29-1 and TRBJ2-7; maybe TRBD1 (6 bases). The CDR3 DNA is TGCAGCGGGGGGCAGGAGTACGAGCAGTACTTC. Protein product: CSGGQEYEQYF.